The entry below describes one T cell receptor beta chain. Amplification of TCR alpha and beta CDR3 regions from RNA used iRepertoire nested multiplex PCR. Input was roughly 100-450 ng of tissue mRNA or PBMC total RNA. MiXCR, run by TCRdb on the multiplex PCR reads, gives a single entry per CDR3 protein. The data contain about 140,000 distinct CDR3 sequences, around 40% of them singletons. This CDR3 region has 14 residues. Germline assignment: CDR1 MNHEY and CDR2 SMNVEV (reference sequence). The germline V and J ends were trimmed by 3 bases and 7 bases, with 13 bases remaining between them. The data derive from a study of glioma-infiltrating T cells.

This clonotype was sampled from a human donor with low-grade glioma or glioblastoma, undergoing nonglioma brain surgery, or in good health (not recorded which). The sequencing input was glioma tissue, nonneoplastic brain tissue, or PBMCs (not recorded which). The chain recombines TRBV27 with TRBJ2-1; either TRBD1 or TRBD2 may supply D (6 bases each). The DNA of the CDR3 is TGTGCCAGCAGTTTCCCAGGGGAGGCTAATGAGCAGTTCTTC. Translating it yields CASSFPGEANEQFF.